These 24 T cell receptor beta chains originate from one sample sequenced in a study of CD8 T cells in Susac syndrome. It was with random hexamers that about 0.45 to 1 ug RNA was reverse transcribed. TCRdb ran MiXCR on the immunoSEQ multiplex PCR reads and lists one entry per CDR3 protein. The repertoire consists of approximately 80,000 distinct CDR3 sequences, with 91% occurring once and the leading ten covering 0.5%. Sequencing was done on a sample of CD8+ T cells from PBMCs. These TCRs come from a human donor with multiple sclerosis.

The V call is TRBV5-4, the J call TRBJ2-6; TRBD1 matches 7 bases. V gave up 3 bases and J gave up 1 base; unmatched junction bases: 1. The germline CDR1 and CDR2 sequences are SGHNT and YYREEE (reference sequence). The CDR3 runs 15 residues. The CDR3: CASSWGQSGANVLTF. Written as DNA, the CDR3 is TGTGCCAGCAGCTGGGGACAGTCTGGGGCCAACGTCCTGACTTTC.

The J gene is TRBJ2-3, the V gene TRBV4-1, with 12 bases matching TRBD2. Germline CDR1 MGHRA, CDR2 YSYEKL. This CDR3 is 16 amino acids long. The trim removed 0 bases at V and 6 bases at J, leaving 4 bases unmatched. In nucleotides, the CDR3 is TGCGCCAGCAGCCAAGACGGACTAGCGGGATCGGATACGCAGTATTTT. Encoded protein: CASSQDGLAGSDTQYF.

The gene calls are TRBV12-3 or TRBV12-4 and TRBJ1-1; 8 bases match TRBD1. V dropped 7 bases and J dropped 1; count of bases not matched to a gene: 5. The CDR3 runs 14 residues. The CDR3 nucleotides are TGTGCCAGCATTCAGGGGGCTGGGAACACTGAAGCTTTCTTT. Translation: CASIQGAGNTEAFF.

The chain links TRBV7-3 to TRBJ2-2; D call uncertain. The germline V gene encodes CDR1 SGHTA and CDR2 FQGTGA. Trimming removed 6 bases from V and 7 bases from J, with 9 bases in between. The length of the CDR3 is 12 residues. Here the CDR3 reads CASSPLGGELFF. The CDR3 nucleotides read TGTGCCAGCAGTCCACTCGGCGGGGAGCTGTTTTTT.

This clonotype has a handful of counts. The chain couples TRBV19 to TRBJ2-7; D is unresolved. The CDR3 covers 14 residues. V lost 5 bases to trimming and J lost 3 bases, with 14 bases between them. Germline V gene lookup returns CDR1 LNHDA and CDR2 SQIVND (reference sequence). CDR3 in amino acids: CASSPTVDGYEQYF. DNA of the CDR3: TGTGCCAGTAGTCCGACGGTAGATGGCTACGAGCAGTACTTC.

The J gene is TRBJ2-2, the V gene TRBV30, with D unresolved. CDR3 length: 15 residues. Germline CDR1 is GTSNPN and CDR2 is SVGIG (reference sequence). Trimming cost V 0 bases and J 3 bases, with 11 bases left between them. This chain's CDR3 is CAWSVPPSDTGELFF. In DNA form, the CDR3 reads TGTGCCTGGAGTGTGCCGCCCTCCGACACCGGGGAGCTGTTTTTT. Full variable domain (remainder filled in from reference TRBV30 and TRBJ2-2): SQTIHQWPATLVQPVGSPLSLECTVEGTSNPNLYWYRQAAGRGLQLLFYSVGIGQISSEVPQNLSASRPQDRQFILSSKKLLLSDSGFYLCAWSVPPSDTGELFFGEGSRLTVL.

The chain has TRBV28 and TRBJ2-5, with TRBD2 matching 7 bases. CDR3 length equals 15 residues. Germline V gives CDR1 MDHEN, CDR2 SYDVKM. Trimming at V came to 4 bases and at J to 2 bases, leaving 7 bases not matched to a gene. CDR3 sequence (DNA): TGTGCCAGCAGTTCGGACGGACTAGATCAAGAGACCCAGTACTTC. The encoded protein is CASSSDGLDQETQYF.

The chain uses TRBV7-7 and TRBJ2-1; tentative D call: TRBD2 (5 bases). The CDR3 contains 13 residues. CDR1 is SSHAT and CDR2 is FNYEAQ in the germline V gene (reference sequence). Trimming cost V 1 base and J 9 bases, with 10 bases left between them. CDR3 amino acids: CASSLGEGSEQFF. The CDR3 DNA sequence: TGTGCCAGCAGCTTAGGGGAAGGGAGTGAGCAGTTCTTC.

The rearrangement joins TRBV20-1 to TRBJ1-1; D gene uncertain. The V and J ends lost 6 bases and 1 base respectively, with 12 bases between them. The CDR3 has 13 amino acids. Germline V lookup: CDR1 DFQATT, CDR2 SNEGSKA (reference sequence). CDR3 protein: CSATVKENTEAFF. CDR3 bases: TGCAGTGCAACCGTTAAAGAGAACACTGAAGCTTTCTTT.

As for this clonotype: The junction and the germline gene differ at one end; a read error may be behind it. The chain has TRBV4-1 and TRBJ2-3; 7 bases map to TRBD2. Germline CDR1 MGHRA, CDR2 YSYEKL. The CDR3 covers 17 residues. The CDR3, as DNA: TGCGCCAGCAGCCAAGATGCCGCGGATCTAGCGGAGCGAGTCAGGCATTTT. It encodes CASSQDAADLAERVRHF.

The chain combines TRBV4-3 with TRBJ2-5; 8 bases align to TRBD2. With 1 base clipped from V and 2 bases from J, the junction kept 6 bases outside the gene matches. Germline V gene data show CDR1 as LGHNA and CDR2 as YSLEER. The CDR3 consists of 16 residues. CDR3 residues: CASSQGLGLEQETQYF. CDR3 sequence (DNA): TGCGCCAGCAGCCAAGGATTGGGACTAGAACAAGAGACCCAGTACTTC.

The chain employs TRBV19 and TRBJ2-1, with TRBD1 matching over 11 bases. This CDR3 has 15 amino acids. J gave up 6 bases and V 1 base, and 2 bases lay outside the gene matches. Germline V gene data show CDR1 as LNHDA and CDR2 as SQIVND (reference sequence). The CDR3, as DNA: TGTGCCAGTAGTATAGGGGACAGGGGGATCAATGAGCAGTTCTTC. Its protein product is CASSIGDRGINEQFF.

The J gene is TRBJ1-1, the V gene TRBV2; D uncertain. This CDR3 is 13 amino acids long. V was trimmed by 8 bases and J by 1 base, leaving 11 bases between them. In germline, CDR1 is SNHLY, CDR2 FYNNEI. Here the CDR3 DNA reads TGTGCCAGCCATTTCGGGTCGAACACTGAAGCTTTCTTT. Residues: CASHFGSNTEAFF.

The rearrangement joins TRBV6-6 to TRBJ2-7, with 9 bases aligning to TRBD1. Trimming cost V 2 bases and J 3 bases; bases outside gene matches: 5. In germline, CDR1 is MNHNY, CDR2 SVGAGI (reference sequence). This CDR3 has 15 amino acids. This chain's CDR3 is CASSYPGQGFYEQYF. Here the CDR3 DNA reads TGTGCCAGCAGTTACCCGGGACAGGGTTTCTACGAGCAGTACTTC.

The chain employs TRBV9 and TRBJ2-3; a weak D match, TRBD2 (7 bases). The CDR3 is 16 residues long. V shed 3 bases and J shed 5 bases, with 19 bases lying between them. CDR1 and CDR2 (germline): SGDLS, YYNGEE. This chain's CDR3 is CASSEGGGPHEDTQYF. The CDR3 DNA is TGTGCCAGCAGCGAAGGGGGGGGGCCTCATGAAGATACGCAGTATTTT.

The chain couples TRBV11-2 to TRBJ2-7; D remains unclear. The CDR3 extends over 12 amino acids. Trimming removed 3 bases from V and 5 bases from J, with 8 bases in between. Per germline, CDR1 SGHAT and CDR2 FQNNGV. In DNA, the CDR3 is TGTGCCAGCAGCTTGGGGTTAAACGAGCAGTACTTC. Protein: CASSLGLNEQYF.

This chain connects TRBV7-9 to TRBJ2-3; D gene ambiguous. Per the germline V gene, CDR1 is SEHNR and CDR2 is FQNEAQ (reference sequence). CDR3 size: 15 residues. With 0 bases removed from V and 11 bases from J, the gap between germline ends came to 18 bases. The CDR3 reads CASSLAEQIPQGQYF. In DNA, the CDR3 is TGTGCCAGCAGCTTAGCAGAGCAGATCCCCCAAGGGCAGTATTTT. The whole variable domain, filled in from reference TRBV7-9 and TRBJ2-3, reads DTGVSQNPRHKITKRGQNVTFRCDPISEHNRLYWYRQTLGQGPEFLTYFQNEAQLEKSRLLSDRFSAERPKGSFSTLEIQRTEQGDSAMYLCASSLAEQIPQGQYFGPGTRLTVL.

This clonotype showed up just once. The chain has TRBV5-1 and TRBJ2-1; D gene ambiguous. The CDR3 totals 11 residues. The germline V gene has CDR1 SGHRS and CDR2 YFSETQ. V lost 4 bases and J lost 13, with 12 bases in between. The CDR3 coding sequence is TGCGCCAGCAGCCCCGGACCGGAACAGTTCTTC. Translating it yields CASSPGPEQFF.

The chain recombines TRBV9 with TRBJ2-7; possibly TRBD1 or TRBD2 for D (5 bases each). CDR1 and CDR2 (germline): SGDLS, YYNGEE. The V end lost 3 bases, the J end lost 3 bases, and 13 bases lay between the germline ends. This CDR3 comprises 14 residues. This chain's CDR3 is CASSEGRLNYEQYF. The CDR3 bases are TGTGCCAGCAGCGAGGGACGGCTGAACTACGAGCAGTACTTC.

The table lists this clonotype with a count of one. The chain couples TRBV13 to TRBJ1-2; TRBD1 might be the D (5 bases). Germline V gene sequence: CDR1 PRHDT, CDR2 FYEKMQ (reference sequence). Trimming removed 7 bases at V and 5 bases at J, with 17 bases between. CDR3 length: 14 amino acids. This chain's CDR3 is CASTHGGERYGYTF. The CDR3 DNA reads TGTGCCAGCACCCATGGGGGGGAAAGGTATGGCTACACCTTC.

The V gene is TRBV2, the J gene TRBJ1-2, with 7 bases aligning to TRBD1. Germline lookup yields CDR1 SNHLY and CDR2 FYNNEI. The CDR3 has 13 residues. V lost 6 bases, J lost 8 bases, and 9 bases stayed unmatched. The CDR3 loop reads CASREDRPDGYTF. The CDR3 bases are TGTGCCAGCAGGGAGGACAGGCCGGACGGCTACACCTTC.

The rearrangement uses TRBV19 and TRBJ2-2; 13 bases align to TRBD2. After removal of 5 bases from V and 7 bases from J, the junction contained 4 bases not matched to a gene. The germline V gene has CDR1 LNHDA and CDR2 SQIVND (reference sequence). The CDR3 has 15 amino acids. The CDR3 nucleotides read TGTGCCAGTAGTCGTGGACTAGCGGGAGTCGGGGAGCTGTTTTTT. This encodes CASSRGLAGVGELFF.

The V call is TRBV19, the J call TRBJ2-1, with TRBD2 matching 9 bases. V shed 9 bases, J shed 5 bases, and the junction held 5 bases outside the gene matches. This CDR3 has 13 residues. Germline V gives CDR1 LNHDA, CDR2 SQIVND (reference sequence). CDR3 residues: CASRLADHNEQFF. CDR3 nucleotides: TGTGCCAGCCGACTAGCGGACCACAATGAGCAGTTCTTC.

The chain uses TRBV7-8 and TRBJ1-2, with D possibly being TRBD1 (5 bases). This CDR3 has 16 amino acids. V lost 4 bases and J lost 4, with 19 bases in between. Germline V lookup: CDR1 SGHVS, CDR2 FQNEAQ. CDR3 sequence: CASSSGIRGEFYGYTF. The CDR3 region has the DNA TGTGCCAGCAGCTCAGGGATACGAGGGGAGTTCTATGGCTACACCTTC.